The clone carrying this T cell receptor beta chain appeared a single time. What it binds is not known. Trimming removed 5 bases at V and 5 bases at J, with 10 bases between. Germline lookup yields CDR1 MNHNY and CDR2 SVGAGI (reference sequence). The CDR3 spans 13 residues. Total RNA, at least 5 micrograms per sample, came from PBMCs. This sample was included in a study of blood T cells in healthy people across ages. Study outcomes and limitations: Researchers report that TCR beta diversity correlated strongly with naive T cell percentage.

Alongside a J-beta primer mix, a sample-barcoded 5' primer served in a second PCR lasting roughly 7 to 12 cycles. TCRdb independently ran MiXCR on the 5' RACE reads; one entry per CDR3 protein. Of about 670,000 distinct CDR3 sequences listed, over 40% are singletons. The sample comprised blood. This TCR came from a woman aged 80 or over in good health. The chain is built from TRBV6-6 and TRBJ2-1; possibly TRBD2 for D (6 bases). CDR3 protein: CASSRLENNEQFF. The CDR3 nucleotides are TGTGCCAGCAGTCGACTAGAGAACAATGAGCAGTTCTTC.